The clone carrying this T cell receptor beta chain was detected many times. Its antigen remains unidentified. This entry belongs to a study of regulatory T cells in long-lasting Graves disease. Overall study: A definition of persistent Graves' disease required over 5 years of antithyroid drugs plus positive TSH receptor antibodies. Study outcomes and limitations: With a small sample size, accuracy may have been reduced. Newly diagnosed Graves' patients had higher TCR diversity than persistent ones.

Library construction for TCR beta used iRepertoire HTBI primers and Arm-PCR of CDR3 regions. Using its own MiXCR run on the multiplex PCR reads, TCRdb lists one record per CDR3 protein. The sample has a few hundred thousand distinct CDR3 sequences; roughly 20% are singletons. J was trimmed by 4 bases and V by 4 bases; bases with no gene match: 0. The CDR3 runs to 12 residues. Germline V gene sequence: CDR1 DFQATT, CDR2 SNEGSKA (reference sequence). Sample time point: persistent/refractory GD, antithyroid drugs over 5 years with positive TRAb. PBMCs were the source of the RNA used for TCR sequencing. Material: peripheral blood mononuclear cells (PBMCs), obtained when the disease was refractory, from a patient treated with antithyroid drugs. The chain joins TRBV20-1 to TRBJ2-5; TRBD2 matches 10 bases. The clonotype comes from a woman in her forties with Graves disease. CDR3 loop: CSAKRGGETQYF. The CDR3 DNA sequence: TGCAGTGCTAAGCGGGGGGGAGAGACCCAGTACTTC.